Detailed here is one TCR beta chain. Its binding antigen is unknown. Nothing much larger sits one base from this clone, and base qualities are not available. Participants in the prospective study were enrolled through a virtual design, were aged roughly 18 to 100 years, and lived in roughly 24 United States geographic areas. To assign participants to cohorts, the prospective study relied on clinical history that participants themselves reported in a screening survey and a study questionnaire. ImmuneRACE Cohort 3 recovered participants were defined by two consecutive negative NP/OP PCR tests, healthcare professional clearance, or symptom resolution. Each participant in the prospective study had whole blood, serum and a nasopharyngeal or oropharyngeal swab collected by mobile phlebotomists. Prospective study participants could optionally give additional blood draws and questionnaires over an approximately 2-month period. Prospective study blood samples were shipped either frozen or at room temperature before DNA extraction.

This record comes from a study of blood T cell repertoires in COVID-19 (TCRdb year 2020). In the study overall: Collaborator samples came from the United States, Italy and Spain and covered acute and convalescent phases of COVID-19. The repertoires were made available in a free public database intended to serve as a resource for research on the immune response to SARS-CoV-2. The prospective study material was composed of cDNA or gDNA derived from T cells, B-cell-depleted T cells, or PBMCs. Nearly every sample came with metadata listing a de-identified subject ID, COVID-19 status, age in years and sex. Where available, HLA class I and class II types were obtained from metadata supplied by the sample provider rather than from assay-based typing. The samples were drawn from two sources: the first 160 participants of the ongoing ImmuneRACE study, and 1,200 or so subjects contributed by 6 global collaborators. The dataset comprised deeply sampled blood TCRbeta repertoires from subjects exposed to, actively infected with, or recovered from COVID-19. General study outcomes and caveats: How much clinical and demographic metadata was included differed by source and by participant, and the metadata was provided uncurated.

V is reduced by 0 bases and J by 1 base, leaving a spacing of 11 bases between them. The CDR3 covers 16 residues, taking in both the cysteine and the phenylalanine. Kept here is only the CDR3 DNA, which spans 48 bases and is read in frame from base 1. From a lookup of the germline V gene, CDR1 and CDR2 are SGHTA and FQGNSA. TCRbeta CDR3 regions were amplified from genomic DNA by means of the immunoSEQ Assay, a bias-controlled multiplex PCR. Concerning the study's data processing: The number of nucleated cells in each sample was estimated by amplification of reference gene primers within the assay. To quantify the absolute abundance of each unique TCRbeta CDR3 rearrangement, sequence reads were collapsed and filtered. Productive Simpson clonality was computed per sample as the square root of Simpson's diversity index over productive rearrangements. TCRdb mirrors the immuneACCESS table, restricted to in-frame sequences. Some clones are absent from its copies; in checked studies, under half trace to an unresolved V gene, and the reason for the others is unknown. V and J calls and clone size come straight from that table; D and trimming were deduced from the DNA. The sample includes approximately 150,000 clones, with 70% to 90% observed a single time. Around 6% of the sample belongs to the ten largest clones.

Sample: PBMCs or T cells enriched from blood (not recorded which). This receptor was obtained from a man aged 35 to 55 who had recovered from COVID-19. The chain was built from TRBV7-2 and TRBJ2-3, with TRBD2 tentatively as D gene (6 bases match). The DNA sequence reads TGTGCCAGCAGCTTAGCGCCCCAGCGGGGCACAGATACGCAGTATTTT. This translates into CASSLAPQRGTDTQYF. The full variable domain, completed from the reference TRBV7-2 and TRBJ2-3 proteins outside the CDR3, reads GAGVSQSPSNKVTEKGKDVELRCDPISGHTALYWYRQSLGQGLEFLIYFQGNSAPDKSGLPSDRFSAERTGGSVSTLTIQRTQQEDSAVYLCASSLAPQRGTDTQYFGPGTRLTVL.